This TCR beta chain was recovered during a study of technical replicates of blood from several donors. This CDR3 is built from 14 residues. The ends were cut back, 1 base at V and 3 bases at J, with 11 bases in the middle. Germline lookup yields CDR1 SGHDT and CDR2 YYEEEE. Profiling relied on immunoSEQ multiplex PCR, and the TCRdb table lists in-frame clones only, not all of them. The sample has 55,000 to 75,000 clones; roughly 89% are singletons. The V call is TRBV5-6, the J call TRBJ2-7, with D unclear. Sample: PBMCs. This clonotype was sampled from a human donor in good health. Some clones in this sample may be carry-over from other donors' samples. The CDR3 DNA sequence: TGTGCCAGCAGCTTGATTGTGAAACTCTACGAGCAGTACTTC. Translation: CASSLIVKLYEQYF.